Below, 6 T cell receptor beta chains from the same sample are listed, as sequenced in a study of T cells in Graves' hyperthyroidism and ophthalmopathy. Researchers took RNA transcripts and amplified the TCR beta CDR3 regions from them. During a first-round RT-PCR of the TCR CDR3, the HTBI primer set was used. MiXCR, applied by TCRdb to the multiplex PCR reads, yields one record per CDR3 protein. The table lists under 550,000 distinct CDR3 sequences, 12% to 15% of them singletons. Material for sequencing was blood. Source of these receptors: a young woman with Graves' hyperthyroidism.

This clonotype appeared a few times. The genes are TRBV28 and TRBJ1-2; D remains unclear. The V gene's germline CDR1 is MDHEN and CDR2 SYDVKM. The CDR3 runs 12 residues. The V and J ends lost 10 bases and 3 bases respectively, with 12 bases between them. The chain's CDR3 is CATLNGYYGYTF. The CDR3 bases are TGTGCCACCCTAAACGGCTACTATGGCTACACCTTC.

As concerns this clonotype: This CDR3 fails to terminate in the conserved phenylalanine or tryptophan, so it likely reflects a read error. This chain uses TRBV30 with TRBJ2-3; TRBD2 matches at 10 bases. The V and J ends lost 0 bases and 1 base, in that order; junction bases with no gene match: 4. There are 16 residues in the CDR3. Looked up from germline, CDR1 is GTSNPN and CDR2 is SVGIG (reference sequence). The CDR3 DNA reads TGTGCCTGGAGTGTGGGGCTAGCGGGAGGCACAGATACGCAGTATTCT. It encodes CAWSVGLAGGTDTQYS.

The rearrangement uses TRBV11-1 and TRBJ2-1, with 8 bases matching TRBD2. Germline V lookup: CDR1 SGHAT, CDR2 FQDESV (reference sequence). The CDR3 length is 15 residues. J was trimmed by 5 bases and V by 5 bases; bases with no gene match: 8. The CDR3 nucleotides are TGTGCCAGCAGCGTTAGCGGGACTAAGGACAATGAGCAGTTCTTC. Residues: CASSVSGTKDNEQFF.

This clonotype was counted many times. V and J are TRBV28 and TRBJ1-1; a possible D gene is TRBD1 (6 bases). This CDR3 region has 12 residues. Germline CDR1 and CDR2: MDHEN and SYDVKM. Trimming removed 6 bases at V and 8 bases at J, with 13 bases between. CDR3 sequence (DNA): TGTGCCAGCAGCATAACCGGGACAGAAGCTTTCTTT. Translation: CASSITGTEAFF.

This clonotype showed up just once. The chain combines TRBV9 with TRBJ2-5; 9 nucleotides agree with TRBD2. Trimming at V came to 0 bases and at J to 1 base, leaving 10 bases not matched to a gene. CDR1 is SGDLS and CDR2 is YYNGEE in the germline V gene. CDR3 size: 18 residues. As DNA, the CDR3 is TGTGCCAGCAGCGTAGGTTCTCTAGGACTAGCGCCCCAAGAGACCCAGTACTTC. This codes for CASSVGSLGLAPQETQYF.

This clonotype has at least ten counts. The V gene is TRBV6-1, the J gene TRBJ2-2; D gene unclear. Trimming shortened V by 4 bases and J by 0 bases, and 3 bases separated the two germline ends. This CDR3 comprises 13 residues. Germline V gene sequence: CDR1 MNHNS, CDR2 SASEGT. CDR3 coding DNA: TGTGCCAGCAGTGCCACGAACACCGGGGAGCTGTTTTTT. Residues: CASSATNTGELFF.